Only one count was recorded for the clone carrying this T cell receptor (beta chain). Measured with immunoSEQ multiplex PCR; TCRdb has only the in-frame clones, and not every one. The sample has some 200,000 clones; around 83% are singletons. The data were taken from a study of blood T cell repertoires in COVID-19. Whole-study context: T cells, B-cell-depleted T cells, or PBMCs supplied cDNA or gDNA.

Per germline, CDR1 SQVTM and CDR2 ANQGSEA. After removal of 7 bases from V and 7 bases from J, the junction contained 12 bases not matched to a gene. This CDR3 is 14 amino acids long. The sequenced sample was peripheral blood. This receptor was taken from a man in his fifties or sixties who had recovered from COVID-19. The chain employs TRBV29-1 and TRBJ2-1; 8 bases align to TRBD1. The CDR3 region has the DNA TGCAGCGCAAACCGGGACAGGACCATGAATGAGCAGTTCTTC. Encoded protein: CSANRDRTMNEQFF.